What follows is one T cell receptor beta chain and its context. The trim removed 4 bases at V and 5 bases at J, leaving 9 bases unmatched. The CDR3 spans 15 residues. The V gene's germline CDR1 is LNHDA and CDR2 SQIVND (reference sequence). These data belong to a study of blood T cell repertoires in COVID-19. The table came from immunoSEQ multiplex PCR; TCRdb's copy has only in-frame clones and leaves some out. Counted here are a few hundred thousand clones, around 88% occurring once; the ten biggest clones make up 6.9%. This TCR was sampled from a young woman who had recovered from COVID-19. The V call is TRBV19, the J call TRBJ2-7, with 9 bases matching TRBD1. Sequenced sample: peripheral blood. CDR3: CASSTVGTGSHEQYF. The CDR3 nucleotides read TGTGCCAGTAGTACCGTTGGGACAGGGTCGCACGAGCAGTACTTC.